The 23 T cell receptor beta chains presented below share a single source sample, sequenced in a study of blood T cell repertoires in COVID-19. This table comes from immunoSEQ multiplex PCR, and its TCRdb copy is limited to in-frame clones, with some not included. The table includes 65,000 to 75,000 clones, 70% to 75% detected once. Sequenced sample: peripheral blood. The receptors come from a man between 65 and 85 years old with acute or convalescent COVID-19.

This clone was picked up a small number of times. DNA of the CDR3: TGTGCCAGCAGCCCCTGGAGCTACGAGCAGTACTTC. Its protein is CASSPWSYEQYF. This chain links TRBV7-9 with TRBJ2-7; D call uncertain. Trimming pared 5 bases from V and 3 bases from J, leaving 8 bases between. The CDR3 sequence is 12 residues long. The germline CDR1 and CDR2 sequences are SEHNR and FQNEAQ (reference sequence).

The rearrangement links TRBV18 to TRBJ1-3; no clear D gene. Trimming removed 6 bases from V and 0 bases from J, with 15 bases in between. The CDR3 is 16 residues long. CDR1 is KGHSH and CDR2 is LQKENI in the germline V gene. Written as DNA, the CDR3 is TGTGCCAGCTCCCCTTGGGAGGTTAGCTCTGGAAACACCATATATTTT. It specifies CASSPWEVSSGNTIYF.

The chain carries TRBV28 and TRBJ2-3; TRBD1 matches at 9 bases. The V gene's germline CDR1 is MDHEN and CDR2 SYDVKM. CDR3 length equals 17 residues. V lost 6 bases, J lost 4 bases, and 14 bases stayed unmatched. CDR3 in DNA: TGTGCCAGCAGCCCGGGACAGGGAAAAGGTGAAGCAGATACGCAGTATTTT. This sequence encodes CASSPGQGKGEADTQYF.

J is TRBJ2-5 and V is TRBV7-9; possibly TRBD1 for D (5 bases). The CDR3 has 16 residues. Trimming pared 2 bases from V and 10 bases from J, leaving 23 bases between. Germline CDR1 is SEHNR and CDR2 is FQNEAQ (reference sequence). CDR3 sequence reads: CASSLWPTAENGGQYF. CDR3 DNA: TGTGCCAGCAGCTTATGGCCGACAGCCGAGAATGGTGGCCAGTACTTC. Together with reference TRBV7-9 and TRBJ2-5, the CDR3 gives the full variable domain: DTGVSQNPRHKITKRGQNVTFRCDPISEHNRLYWYRQTLGQGPEFLTYFQNEAQLEKSRLLSDRFSAERPKGSFSTLEIQRTEQGDSAMYLCASSLWPTAENGGQYFGPGTRLLVL.

The chain combines TRBV7-2 with TRBJ2-7, with TRBD2 as a possible D gene (6 bases). The CDR3 extends over 15 amino acids. The ends were cut back, 5 bases at V and 0 bases at J, with 14 bases in the middle. CDR1 is SGHTA and CDR2 is FQGNSA in the germline V gene. CDR3 DNA sequence: TGTGCCAGCAGCCCCGCGGTTAGCGGCTCCTACGAGCAGTACTTC. It specifies CASSPAVSGSYEQYF.

The chain is built from TRBV19 and TRBJ2-1; possible D gene TRBD2, 5 bases. CDR1 LNHDA and CDR2 SQIVND come from the germline V gene (reference sequence). This CDR3 is 12 amino acids long. The V and J ends lost 2 bases and 9 bases respectively, with 8 bases between them. For the CDR3, the DNA is TGTGCCAGTAGTATAAGGGAGAGTGAGCAGTTCTTC. Translated, it gives CASSIRESEQFF.

The J gene is TRBJ1-2, the V gene TRBV7-9; 9 positions match TRBD1. Germline values: CDR1 SEHNR, CDR2 FQNEAQ (reference sequence). This CDR3 spans 17 amino acids. The junction had 8 bases not matched to a gene; V was cut back by 2 bases and J by 1 base. CDR3 in DNA: TGTGCCAGCAGCTTATCCGCCGCGGGACAGGGTAACTATGGCTACACCTTC. Translating it yields CASSLSAAGQGNYGYTF.

This rearrangement joins TRBV29-1 to TRBJ2-7; 10 bases agree with TRBD1. V shed 6 bases and J 5 bases; nucleotides not matched to a gene: 7. CDR3 length: 13 residues. Germline CDR1 SQVTM, CDR2 ANQGSEA. The CDR3 region has the DNA TGCAGCGTAGGGACAGGGGTCATCCACGAGCAGTACTTC. Protein: CSVGTGVIHEQYF.

As for this clone: A clone one base away is much larger, so this may be a read error. The chain has TRBV28 and TRBJ1-3; D gene ambiguous. CDR3 length: 12 residues. The germline CDR1 and CDR2 sequences are MDHEN and SYDVKM. With 5 bases removed from V and 4 bases from J, the gap between germline ends came to 6 bases. CDR3 DNA sequence: TGTGCCAGCAGTCTACAGGGAAACACCATATATTTT. Amino acid sequence: CASSLQGNTIYF.

This clone was counted a single time. The chain is built from TRBV9 and TRBJ2-7, with 13 bases that match TRBD2. Trimming at V came to 3 bases and at J to 5 bases, leaving 5 bases not matched to a gene. The CDR3 length is 15 residues. The germline V gene encodes CDR1 SGDLS and CDR2 YYNGEE. The CDR3 region has the DNA TGTGCCAGCAGCGACCACGGGACTAGCGGGAACGAGCAGTACTTC. It encodes CASSDHGTSGNEQYF.

The chain has TRBV19 and TRBJ1-3; D is uncertain. The germline CDR1 and CDR2 sequences are LNHDA and SQIVND (reference sequence). This CDR3 is built from 14 residues. V shed 7 bases and J shed 4 bases, with 14 bases lying between them. The CDR3 DNA follows: TGTGCCAGTACCCCCGGAGGGTGGGGAAACACCATATATTTT. Protein: CASTPGGWGNTIYF.

The chain recombines TRBV18 with TRBJ2-1; D unresolved. The CDR3 consists of 16 residues. Germline loops: CDR1 KGHSH, CDR2 LQKENI. V was shortened by 6 bases and J by 5 bases, with 20 bases between the two germline ends. CDR3 DNA sequence: TGTGCCAGCTCGCCGGAATCCTCGGGTGTGAACAATGAGCAGTTCTTC. Its protein is CASSPESSGVNNEQFF.

V usage is TRBV28 and J usage is TRBJ2-1; no reliable D call. V dropped 0 bases and J dropped 10 bases, with 7 bases sitting between them. Germline assignment: CDR1 MDHEN and CDR2 SYDVKM. The CDR3 is 12 residues long. The CDR3 sequence: CASSLWEPEQFF. The CDR3 region has the DNA TGTGCCAGCAGTTTATGGGAGCCGGAGCAGTTCTTC.

In its sample, this clone was seen a few times. The genes are TRBV7-2 and TRBJ2-7; D perhaps matches TRBD2 (6 bases). The germline CDR1 and CDR2 sequences are SGHTA and FQGNSA. Trimming removed 1 base from V and 5 bases from J, with 12 bases in between. This CDR3 spans 14 amino acids. CDR3 loop: CASSLGAGGDEQYF. CDR3 in DNA: TGTGCCAGCAGCTTAGGGGCAGGAGGGGACGAGCAGTACTTC.

The V call is TRBV7-3, the J call TRBJ2-1; 7 bases match TRBD1. The CDR3 has 14 amino acids. The V and J ends lost 9 bases and 3 bases, in that order; junction bases with no gene match: 8. Germline CDR1 reads SGHTA; CDR2 reads FQGTGA. CDR3 residues: CASGTGTVYNEQFF. The CDR3 DNA follows: TGTGCCAGTGGGACCGGGACAGTCTACAATGAGCAGTTCTTC.

This clone was counted between two and nine times. The chain couples TRBV28 to TRBJ1-3; no clear D gene. Per germline, CDR1 MDHEN and CDR2 SYDVKM. The ends were cut back, 3 bases at V and 0 bases at J, with 9 bases in the middle. This CDR3 contains 15 residues. CDR3 sequence reads: CASSFGLFSGNTIYF. Written as DNA, the CDR3 is TGTGCCAGCAGTTTTGGCCTGTTCTCTGGAAACACCATATATTTT. Using reference TRBV28 and TRBJ1-3 for the parts outside the CDR3, the full variable domain is DVKVTQSSRYLVKRTGEKVFLECVQDMDHENMFWYRQDPGLGLRLIYFSYDVKMKEKGDIPEGYSVSREKKERFSLILESASTNQTSMYLCASSFGLFSGNTIYFGEGSWLTVV.

V and J are TRBV28 and TRBJ1-1; D is uncertain. Between the trimmed V and J ends, which lost 4 bases and 1 base, there was a span of 7 bases. Germline V lookup: CDR1 MDHEN, CDR2 SYDVKM. CDR3 size: 13 residues. The CDR3 loop is CASSSPSNTEAFF. CDR3 sequence (DNA): TGTGCCAGCAGTTCCCCCTCGAACACTGAAGCTTTCTTT.

The chain carries TRBV6-5 and TRBJ2-2; TRBD2 might be the D (6 bases). V was shortened by 6 bases and J by 6 bases, with 11 bases between the two germline ends. CDR3 length equals 13 residues. CDR1 MNHEY and CDR2 SVGAGI come from the germline V gene. The DNA for the CDR3 is TGTGCCAGCAGCCGACTAGTTCCCGGGGAGCTGTTTTTT. It yields the protein CASSRLVPGELFF.

The rearrangement links TRBV27 to TRBJ2-1; TRBD2 aligns across 11 bases. Germline trimming cut 6 bases from V and 8 bases from J; bases unmatched to any gene: 9. In germline, CDR1 is MNHEY, CDR2 SMNVEV (reference sequence). The length of the CDR3 is 15 residues. The CDR3 nucleotides read TGTGCCAGCAGGAAGGCTAGCGGGGGGTGGTATGAGCAGTTCTTC. It translates to CASRKASGGWYEQFF.

This clone was seen a single time. This chain uses TRBV4-3 with TRBJ2-3; D gene uncertain. This CDR3 is built from 17 residues. Between the trimmed V and J ends, which lost 0 bases and 2 bases, there was a span of 15 bases. Looked up from germline, CDR1 is LGHNA and CDR2 is YSLEER. Here the CDR3 reads CASSQEEAPPNTDTQYF. DNA of the CDR3: TGCGCCAGCAGCCAAGAAGAGGCGCCCCCTAACACAGATACGCAGTATTTT.

This chain connects TRBV24-1 to TRBJ2-7; D ambiguous. Germline CDR1 and CDR2: KGHDR and SFDVKD. V lost 4 bases and J lost 6, with 21 bases in between. The CDR3 consists of 16 residues. CDR3 region: CATSDLVLPRIGEQYF. The CDR3 DNA reads TGTGCCACCAGTGACTTAGTCCTACCGAGGATTGGCGAGCAGTACTTC.

The gene calls are TRBV7-2 and TRBJ2-1, with 8 nucleotides matching TRBD2. CDR1 is SGHTA, CDR2 FQGNSA, per germline. J lost 5 bases, V lost 2 bases, and 5 bases had no gene match. The CDR3 is 15 residues long. The CDR3 reads CASSLYETSDNEQFF. CDR3 nucleotide sequence: TGTGCCAGCAGCTTATATGAGACTAGCGACAATGAGCAGTTCTTC.

This chain uses TRBV6-4 with TRBJ1-6; D is uncertain. The CDR3 sequence is 12 residues long. CDR1 is MRHNA and CDR2 is SNTAGT in the germline V gene. Trimming pared 5 bases from V and 7 bases from J, leaving 6 bases between. The CDR3: CASSTGNSPLHF. CDR3 bases: TGTGCCAGCAGTACGGGGAATTCACCCCTCCACTTT.